The clone carrying this T cell receptor beta chain was found many times. Using RNA template, CDR3s of TCR alpha and beta were amplified with iRepertoire arm-PCR. One entry per CDR3 protein results from TCRdb running MiXCR on the multiplex PCR reads. The sample consists of about 190,000 distinct CDR3 sequences, 32% of them appearing once. V lost 2 bases and J lost 9, with 8 bases in between. The length of the CDR3 is 12 residues. Germline V lookup: CDR1 LGHDT, CDR2 YNNKEL (reference sequence). These data are taken from a study of glioma-infiltrating T cells. This receptor was identified in a human donor with low-grade glioma or glioblastoma, undergoing nonglioma brain surgery, or in good health (not recorded which). Specimen: glioma tissue, nonneoplastic brain tissue, or PBMCs (not recorded which). The chain employs TRBV3-1 and TRBJ1-5; no definite D call. For the CDR3, the DNA is TGTGCCAGCAGCCAATCCGGTAGGCCCCAGCATTTT. The encoded protein is CASSQSGRPQHF.